The 9 T cell receptor beta chains below all came from one sample that was sequenced in a study of blood T cell repertoires in COVID-19. The protocol was immunoSEQ multiplex PCR, while the TCRdb copy is restricted to in-frame clones and leaves out a portion. The sample has 25,000 to 35,000 clones, around four fifths seen once. Sequenced material: peripheral blood. Receptor source: a man older than 75 with acute or convalescent COVID-19.

The rearrangement links TRBV2 to TRBJ2-3; 7 nucleotides line up with TRBD1. This CDR3 is built from 15 residues. Germline CDR1 and CDR2: SNHLY and FYNNEI. After removal of 6 bases from V and 4 bases from J, the junction contained 10 bases not matched to a gene. CDR3 sequence: CASSWRQGSADTQYF. CDR3 bases: TGTGCCAGCAGCTGGAGACAGGGAAGCGCAGATACGCAGTATTTT. Looking up the rest from reference TRBV2 and TRBJ2-3 gives the full variable domain: EPEVTQTPSHQVTQMGQEVILRCVPISNHLYFYWYRQILGQKVEFLVSFYNNEISEKSEIFDDQFSVERPDGSNFTLKIRSTKLEDSAMYFCASSWRQGSADTQYFGPGTRLTVL.

V and J are TRBV5-5 and TRBJ2-2; D perhaps matches TRBD1 (6 bases). Germline V gives CDR1 SGHKS, CDR2 YYEKEE (reference sequence). The CDR3 loop spans 14 amino acids. The ends were cut back, 7 bases at V and 2 bases at J, with 12 bases in the middle. In DNA, the CDR3 is TGTGCCAGCGGGGGACAAAGAAACACCGGGGAGCTGTTTTTT. Protein sequence: CASGGQRNTGELFF.

The count of this clone is one. V is TRBV3-1 (or the pseudogene TRBV3-2) and J is TRBJ2-2; 9 positions agree with TRBD2. The trim removed 4 bases at V and 4 bases at J, leaving 10 bases unmatched. The germline V gene encodes CDR1 LGHDT and CDR2 YNNKEL (reference sequence). The CDR3 sequence is 17 residues long. CDR3 in DNA: TGTGCCAGCAGCCCCCGGGGCGGGGGGGCCGGCACCGGGGAGCTGTTTTTT. Protein: CASSPRGGGAGTGELFF.

For the CDR3, the DNA is TGTGCCAGCAGCCAAGGCCGGGACAGTTACGTTCCCGGGGAGCTGTTTTTT. Translation: CASSQGRDSYVPGELFF. J is TRBJ2-2 and V is TRBV3-1 (or the pseudogene TRBV3-2); 7 bases align to TRBD1. This CDR3 has 17 residues. V was clipped by 1 base and J by 6 bases; unmatched bases: 11. CDR1 is LGHDT, CDR2 YNNKEL, per germline (reference sequence).

The chain employs TRBV7-9 and TRBJ2-2; perhaps TRBD2 as D (5 bases). Germline V gene data show CDR1 as SEHNR and CDR2 as FQNEAQ (reference sequence). This CDR3 has 16 amino acids. V dropped 0 bases and J dropped 4 bases, with 12 bases sitting between them. The CDR3 DNA reads as TGTGCCAGCAGCTTAGCGGAGAGGGCGGGCACCGGGGAGCTGTTTTTT. Translated, it gives CASSLAERAGTGELFF. Full variable domain (missing parts from reference TRBV7-9 and TRBJ2-2): DTGVSQNPRHKITKRGQNVTFRCDPISEHNRLYWYRQTLGQGPEFLTYFQNEAQLEKSRLLSDRFSAERPKGSFSTLEIQRTEQGDSAMYLCASSLAERAGTGELFFGEGSRLTVL.

The V and J genes are TRBV5-1 and TRBJ1-3, with D maybe TRBD1 (6 bases). The CDR3 sequence is 13 residues long. V lost 4 bases and J lost 8, with 13 bases in between. In germline, CDR1 is SGHRS, CDR2 YFSETQ. The CDR3 is CASSPTGIDTIYF. Here the CDR3 DNA reads TGCGCCAGCAGCCCTACAGGGATAGACACCATATATTTT.

The J gene is TRBJ1-2, the V gene TRBV11-2; D may be TRBD1 (6 bases). This CDR3 region has 13 residues. Germline CDR1 is SGHAT and CDR2 is FQNNGV. Trimming shortened V by 4 bases and J by 4 bases, and 10 bases separated the two germline ends. CDR3 region: CASSSDRIYGYTF. The DNA of the CDR3 is TGTGCCAGCAGCTCGGACAGAATCTATGGCTACACCTTC.

This clone has just a few counts. This CDR3 reads CASSEGQWNSPLHF. The CDR3 DNA is TGTGCCAGCAGTGAGGGGCAGTGGAATTCACCCCTCCACTTT. The J gene is TRBJ1-6, the V gene TRBV2; D perhaps matches TRBD1 (5 bases). CDR3 size: 14 residues. The V end lost 3 bases, the J end lost 7 bases, and 10 bases lay between the germline ends. Germline V CDR1 and CDR2: SNHLY, FYNNEI.

This chain joins TRBV27 and TRBJ2-7; the D is unclear. V lost 5 bases to trimming and J lost 6 bases, with 8 bases between them. The V gene's germline CDR1 is MNHEY and CDR2 SMNVEV (reference sequence). CDR3 length equals 11 residues. This CDR3 is CASSRLGEQYF. The CDR3 DNA is TGTGCCAGCAGTCGACTTGGCGAGCAGTACTTC.